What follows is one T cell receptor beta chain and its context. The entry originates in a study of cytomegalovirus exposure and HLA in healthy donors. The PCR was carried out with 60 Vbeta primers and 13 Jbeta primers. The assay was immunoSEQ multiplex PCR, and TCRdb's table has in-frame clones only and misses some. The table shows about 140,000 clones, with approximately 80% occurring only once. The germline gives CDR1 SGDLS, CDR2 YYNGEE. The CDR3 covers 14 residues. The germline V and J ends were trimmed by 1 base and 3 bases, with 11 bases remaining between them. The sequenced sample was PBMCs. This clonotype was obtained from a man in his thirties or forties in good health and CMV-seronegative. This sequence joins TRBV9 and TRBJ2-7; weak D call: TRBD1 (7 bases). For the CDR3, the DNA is TGTGCCAGCAGCGTAATCAGGGGGGTCTACGAGCAGTACTTC. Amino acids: CASSVIRGVYEQYF.